This is a list of T cell receptor beta chains from one sample in a study of T cells in Graves' hyperthyroidism and ophthalmopathy. TCRdb itself ran the multiplex PCR reads through MiXCR, one entry per CDR3 protein. Of about 760,000 distinct CDR3 sequences in the sample, approximately 36% are singletons; the top ten hold less than 35%. The sequenced sample was blood. The receptors here all came from a woman in her thirties or forties with Graves' hyperthyroidism. Each CDR3 is given with its conserved first and last residue. The order of the fields is D gene, clone size, J gene, V gene, CDR3 DNA, CDR3 protein. The D gene is left open where the match is weak. A row's size may be missing; if present it is once, few, many or a size class.

-	-	TRBJ2-2	TRBV6-5	TGTGCCAGCAGTCCCCGGTCCCCGGGGACCGGGGAGCTGTTTTTT	CASSPRSPGTGELFF
TRBD1	-	TRBJ1-2	TRBV11-2	TGTGCCAGCAGCCCCGACAGGGTAGGGAGTCATGGCTACACCTTC	CASSPDRVGSHGYTF
TRBD1	many	TRBJ1-5	TRBV5-4	TGTGCCAGCAGCTGGGGGACAGGGTCGGATCAGCCCCAGCATTTT	CASSWGTGSDQPQHF
-	-	TRBJ1-2	TRBV20-1	TGCAGTGCTAGAGTCTCTTTATCGTATGGCTACACCTTC	CSARVSLSYGYTF
-	-	TRBJ2-7	TRBV6-2/TRBV6-3	TGTGCCAGCAAGGCAGGCGTAACCTACGAGCAGTACTTC	CASKAGVTYEQYF
-	-	TRBJ2-5	TRBV5-1	TGCGCCAGCAGCGAACAGCAAGAGACCCAGTACTTC	CASSEQQETQYF
TRBD2	many	TRBJ2-7	TRBV19	TGTGCCAGTAGCGGACTAGCCTACGAGCAGTACTTC	CASSGLAYEQYF
-	many	TRBJ1-2	TRBV14	TGTGCCAGCAGCCAATGGGTCGGGGGGAGCGCGTCGGGCTACACCTTC	CASSQWVGGSASGYTF
TRBD1	-	TRBJ2-3	TRBV7-8	TGTGCCAGCAGCAGACAGGGGAAAGAGGGCACAGATACGCAGTATTTT	CASSRQGKEGTDTQYF
-	-	TRBJ1-1	TRBV5-5	TGTGCCAGCAGCCCGACCACAGGGAACACTGAAGCTTTCTTT	CASSPTTGNTEAFF